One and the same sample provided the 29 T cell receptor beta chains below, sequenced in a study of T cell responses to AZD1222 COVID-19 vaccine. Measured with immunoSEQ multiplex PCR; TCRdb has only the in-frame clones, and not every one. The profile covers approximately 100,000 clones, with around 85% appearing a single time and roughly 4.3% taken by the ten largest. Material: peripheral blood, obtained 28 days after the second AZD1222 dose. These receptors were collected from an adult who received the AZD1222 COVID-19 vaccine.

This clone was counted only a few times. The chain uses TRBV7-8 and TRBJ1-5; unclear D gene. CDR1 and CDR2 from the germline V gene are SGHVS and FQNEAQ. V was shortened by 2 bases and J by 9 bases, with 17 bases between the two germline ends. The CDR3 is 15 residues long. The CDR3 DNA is TGTGCCAGCAGCTTAATGTCCAGGAAGGGAGGGCCCCAGCATTTT. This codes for CASSLMSRKGGPQHF.

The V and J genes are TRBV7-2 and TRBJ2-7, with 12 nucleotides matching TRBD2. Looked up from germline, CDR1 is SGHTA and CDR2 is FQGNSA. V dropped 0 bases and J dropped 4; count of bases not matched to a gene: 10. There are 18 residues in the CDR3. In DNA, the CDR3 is TGTGCCAGCAGCTTAGCGTGGAGTATCCTAGCGGGAGGGTACGAGCAGTACTTC. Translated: CASSLAWSILAGGYEQYF.

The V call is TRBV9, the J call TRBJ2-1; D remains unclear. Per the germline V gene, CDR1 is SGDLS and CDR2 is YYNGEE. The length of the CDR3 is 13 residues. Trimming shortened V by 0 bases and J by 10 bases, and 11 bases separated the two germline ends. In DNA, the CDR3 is TGTGCCAGCAGCGTAGCTCTGTGGAAAGAGCAGTTCTTC. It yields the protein CASSVALWKEQFF.

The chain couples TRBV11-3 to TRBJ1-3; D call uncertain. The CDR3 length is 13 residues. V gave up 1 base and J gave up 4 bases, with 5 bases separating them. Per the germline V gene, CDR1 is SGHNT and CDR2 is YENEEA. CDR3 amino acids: CASSLAWGNTIYF. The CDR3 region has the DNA TGTGCCAGCAGCTTAGCCTGGGGAAACACCATATATTTT.

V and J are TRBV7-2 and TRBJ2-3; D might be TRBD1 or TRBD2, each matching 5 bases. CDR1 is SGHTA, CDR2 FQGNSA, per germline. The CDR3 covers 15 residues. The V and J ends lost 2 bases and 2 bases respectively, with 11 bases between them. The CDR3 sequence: CASSLLGALTDTQYF. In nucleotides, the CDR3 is TGTGCCAGCAGCTTACTCGGGGCCCTCACAGATACGCAGTATTTT.

The CDR3 DNA sequence: TGTGCCAGCAGCCGCGGACTAGCGGTGACCTACGAGCAGTACTTC. Its translation is CASSRGLAVTYEQYF. The chain recombines TRBV6-5 with TRBJ2-7; TRBD2 aligns across 10 bases. J lost 2 bases, V lost 6 bases, and 7 bases had no gene match. This CDR3 comprises 15 residues. Germline CDR1 reads MNHEY; CDR2 reads SVGAGI.

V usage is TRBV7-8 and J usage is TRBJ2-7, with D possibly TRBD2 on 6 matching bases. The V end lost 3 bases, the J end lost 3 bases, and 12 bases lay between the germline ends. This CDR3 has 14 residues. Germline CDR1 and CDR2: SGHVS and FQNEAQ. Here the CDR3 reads CASSFGGVGYEQYF. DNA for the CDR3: TGTGCCAGCAGCTTCGGGGGAGTCGGCTACGAGCAGTACTTC.

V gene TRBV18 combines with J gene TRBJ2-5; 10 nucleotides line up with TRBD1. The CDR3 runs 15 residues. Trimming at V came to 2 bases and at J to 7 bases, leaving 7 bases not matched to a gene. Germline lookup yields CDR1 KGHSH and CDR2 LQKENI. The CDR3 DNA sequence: TGTGCCAGCTCACCAGGGACAGGGGAACGTGGGACCCAGTACTTC. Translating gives CASSPGTGERGTQYF.

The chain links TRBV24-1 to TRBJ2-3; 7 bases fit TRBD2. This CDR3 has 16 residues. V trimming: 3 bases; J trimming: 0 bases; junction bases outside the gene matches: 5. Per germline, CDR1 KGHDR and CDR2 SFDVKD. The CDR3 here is CATSDPAGTSTDTQYF. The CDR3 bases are TGTGCCACCAGTGATCCAGCGGGGACTAGCACAGATACGCAGTATTTT.

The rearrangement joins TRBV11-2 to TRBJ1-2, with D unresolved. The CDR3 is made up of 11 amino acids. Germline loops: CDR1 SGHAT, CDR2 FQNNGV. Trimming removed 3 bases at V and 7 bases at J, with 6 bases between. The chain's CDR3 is CASSFRSGYTF. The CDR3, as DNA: TGTGCCAGCAGCTTTCGTTCTGGCTACACCTTC.

The CDR3 sequence is CASNIHGGSGANVLTF. The CDR3 DNA reads TGTGCCAGCAACATCCATGGGGGCTCTGGGGCCAACGTCCTGACTTTC. V and J are TRBV5-4 and TRBJ2-6; D may match TRBD1 or TRBD2 (5 bases each). V was clipped by 6 bases and J by 0 bases, with 13 bases between them. The CDR3 is 16 residues long. CDR1 is SGHNT and CDR2 is YYREEE in the germline V gene (reference sequence). Full variable domain (missing parts from reference TRBV5-4 and TRBJ2-6): ETGVTQSPTHLIKTRGQQVTLRCSSQSGHNTVSWYQQALGQGPQFIFQYYREEENGRGNFPPRFSGLQFPNYSSELNVNALELDDSALYLCASNIHGGSGANVLTFGAGSRLTVL.

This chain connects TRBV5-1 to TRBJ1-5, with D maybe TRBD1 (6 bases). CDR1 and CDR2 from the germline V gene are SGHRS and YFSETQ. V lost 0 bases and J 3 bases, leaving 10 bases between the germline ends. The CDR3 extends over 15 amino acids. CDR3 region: CASSLVGGYNQPQHF. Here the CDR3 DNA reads TGCGCCAGCAGCTTGGTAGGGGGGTACAATCAGCCCCAGCATTTT.

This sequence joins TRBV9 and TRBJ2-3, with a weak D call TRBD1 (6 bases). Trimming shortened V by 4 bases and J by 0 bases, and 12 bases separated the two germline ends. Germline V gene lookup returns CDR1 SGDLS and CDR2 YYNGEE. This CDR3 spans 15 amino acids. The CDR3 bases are TGTGCCAGCAGCCCCCGGACAGCTAGCACAGATACGCAGTATTTT. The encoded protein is CASSPRTASTDTQYF.

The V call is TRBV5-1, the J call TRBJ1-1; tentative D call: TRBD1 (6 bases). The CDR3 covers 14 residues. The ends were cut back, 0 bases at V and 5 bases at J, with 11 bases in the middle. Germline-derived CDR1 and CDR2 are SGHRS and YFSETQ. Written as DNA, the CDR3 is TGCGCCAGCAGCTTGGAGGGGGTGTATACTGAAGCTTTCTTT. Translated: CASSLEGVYTEAFF.

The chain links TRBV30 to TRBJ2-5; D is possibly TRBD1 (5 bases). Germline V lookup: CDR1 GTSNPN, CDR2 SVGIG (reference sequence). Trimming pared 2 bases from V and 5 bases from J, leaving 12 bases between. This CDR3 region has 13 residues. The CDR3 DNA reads TGTGCCTGGAGTTTAGGGGCGGTTGAGACCCAGTACTTC. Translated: CAWSLGAVETQYF.

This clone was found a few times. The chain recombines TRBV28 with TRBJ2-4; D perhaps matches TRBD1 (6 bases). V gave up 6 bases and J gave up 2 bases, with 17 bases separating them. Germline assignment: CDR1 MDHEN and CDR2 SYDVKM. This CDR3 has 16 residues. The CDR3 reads CASRPARGQSKNIQYF. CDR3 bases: TGTGCCAGCAGACCCGCCAGGGGCCAATCCAAAAACATTCAGTACTTC.

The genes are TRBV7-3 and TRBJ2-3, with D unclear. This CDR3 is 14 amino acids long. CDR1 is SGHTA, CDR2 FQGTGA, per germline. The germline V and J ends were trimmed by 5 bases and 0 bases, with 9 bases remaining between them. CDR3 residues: CASSPAASTDTQYF. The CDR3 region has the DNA TGTGCCAGCAGCCCCGCGGCGAGCACAGATACGCAGTATTTT.

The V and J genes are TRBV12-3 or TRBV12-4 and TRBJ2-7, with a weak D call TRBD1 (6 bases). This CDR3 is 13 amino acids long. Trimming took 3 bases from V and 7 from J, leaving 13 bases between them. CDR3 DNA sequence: TGTGCCAGCAGTTTTACAGGGTCGAGGGAGCAGTACTTC. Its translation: CASSFTGSREQYF.

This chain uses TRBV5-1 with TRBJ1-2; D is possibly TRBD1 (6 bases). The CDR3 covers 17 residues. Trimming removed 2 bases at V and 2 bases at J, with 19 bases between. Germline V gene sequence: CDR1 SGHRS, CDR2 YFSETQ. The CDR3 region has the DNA TGCGCCAGCAGCTTTCAAGCCATACAGGGATTCAACTATGGCTACACCTTC. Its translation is CASSFQAIQGFNYGYTF.

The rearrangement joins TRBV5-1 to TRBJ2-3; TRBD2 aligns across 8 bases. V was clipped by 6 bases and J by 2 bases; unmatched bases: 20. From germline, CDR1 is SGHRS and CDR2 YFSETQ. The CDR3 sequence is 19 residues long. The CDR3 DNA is TGCGCCAGCAACCCCGATCTGCCCCCCGCGGGGGGATCCACAGATACGCAGTATTTT. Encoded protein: CASNPDLPPAGGSTDTQYF. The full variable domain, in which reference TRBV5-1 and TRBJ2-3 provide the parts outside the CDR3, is KAGVTQTPRYLIKTRGQQVTLSCSPISGHRSVSWYQQTPGQGLQFLFEYFSETQRNKGNFPGRFSGRQFSNSRSEMNVSTLELGDSALYLCASNPDLPPAGGSTDTQYFGPGTRLTVL.

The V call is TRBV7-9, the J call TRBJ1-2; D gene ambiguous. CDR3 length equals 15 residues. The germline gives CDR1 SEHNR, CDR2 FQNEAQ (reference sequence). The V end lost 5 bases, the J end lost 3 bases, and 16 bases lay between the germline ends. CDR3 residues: CASSHIRGGDYGYTF. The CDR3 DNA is TGTGCCAGCAGCCATATCCGTGGAGGAGACTATGGCTACACCTTC.

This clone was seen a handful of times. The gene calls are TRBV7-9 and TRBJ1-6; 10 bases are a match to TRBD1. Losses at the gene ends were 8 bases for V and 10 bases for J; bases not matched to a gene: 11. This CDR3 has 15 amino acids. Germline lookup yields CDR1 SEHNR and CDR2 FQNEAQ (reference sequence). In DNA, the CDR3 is TGTGCCAGCTCCCCGGGAGGGACAGGGGCATCACCCCTCCACTTT. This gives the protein CASSPGGTGASPLHF.

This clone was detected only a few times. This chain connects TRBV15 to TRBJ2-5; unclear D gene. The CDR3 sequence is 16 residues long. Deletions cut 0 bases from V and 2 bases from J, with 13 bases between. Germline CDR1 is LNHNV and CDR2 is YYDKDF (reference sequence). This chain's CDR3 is CATSRDKIRIQETQYF. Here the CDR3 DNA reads TGTGCCACCAGCAGAGATAAGATCCGGATTCAAGAGACCCAGTACTTC.

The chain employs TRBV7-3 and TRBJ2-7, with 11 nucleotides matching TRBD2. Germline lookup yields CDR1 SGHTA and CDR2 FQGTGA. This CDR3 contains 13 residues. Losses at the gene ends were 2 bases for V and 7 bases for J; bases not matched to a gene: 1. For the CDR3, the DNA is TGTGCCAGCAGCTTACTAGCGGGGGGAGAGCAGTACTTC. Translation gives CASSLLAGGEQYF. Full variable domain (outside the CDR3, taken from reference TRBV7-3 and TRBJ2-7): GAGVSQTPSNKVTEKGKYVELRCDPISGHTALYWYRQSLGQGPEFLIYFQGTGAADDSGLPNDRFFAVRPEGSVSTLKIQRTERGDSAVYLCASSLLAGGEQYFGPGTRLTVT.

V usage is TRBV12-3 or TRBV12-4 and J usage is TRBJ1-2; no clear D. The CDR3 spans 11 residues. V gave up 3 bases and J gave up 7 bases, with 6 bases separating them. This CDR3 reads CASSLMGGYTF. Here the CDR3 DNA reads TGTGCCAGCAGTTTGATGGGTGGCTACACCTTC.

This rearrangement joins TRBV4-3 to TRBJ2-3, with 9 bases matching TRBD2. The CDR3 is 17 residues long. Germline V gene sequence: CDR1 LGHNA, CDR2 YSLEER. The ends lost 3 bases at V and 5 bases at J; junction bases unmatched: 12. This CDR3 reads CASSHSATSGGGDTQYF. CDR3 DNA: TGCGCCAGCAGCCACTCAGCGACTAGCGGAGGGGGAGATACGCAGTATTTT.

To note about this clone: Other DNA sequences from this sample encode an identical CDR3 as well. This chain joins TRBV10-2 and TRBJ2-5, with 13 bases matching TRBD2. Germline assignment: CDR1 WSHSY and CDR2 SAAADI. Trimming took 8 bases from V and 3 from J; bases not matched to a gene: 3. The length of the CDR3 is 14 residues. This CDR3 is CASRGLAGEETQYF. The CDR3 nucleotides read TGCGCCAGCCGCGGACTAGCGGGGGAAGAGACCCAGTACTTC.

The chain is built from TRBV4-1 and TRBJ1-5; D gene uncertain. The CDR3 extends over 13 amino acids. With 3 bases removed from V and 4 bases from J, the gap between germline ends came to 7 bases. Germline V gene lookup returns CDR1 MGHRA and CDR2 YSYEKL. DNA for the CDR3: TGCGCCAGCAGCCACAACTGGAATCAGCCCCAGCATTTT. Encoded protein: CASSHNWNQPQHF.

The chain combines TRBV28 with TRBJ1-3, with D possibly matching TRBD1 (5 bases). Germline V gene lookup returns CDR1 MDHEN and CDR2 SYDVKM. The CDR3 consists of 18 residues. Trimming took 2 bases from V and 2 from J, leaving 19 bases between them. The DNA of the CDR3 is TGTGCCAGCAGTTTAGGGCCCCGGGTCGGCAGGGCTGGAAACACCATATATTTT. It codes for CASSLGPRVGRAGNTIYF. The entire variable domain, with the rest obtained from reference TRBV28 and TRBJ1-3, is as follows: DVKVTQSSRYLVKRTGEKVFLECVQDMDHENMFWYRQDPGLGLRLIYFSYDVKMKEKGDIPEGYSVSREKKERFSLILESASTNQTSMYLCASSLGPRVGRAGNTIYFGEGSWLTVV.